These T cell receptor beta chains were read from a single sample in a study of T cells in Graves' hyperthyroidism and ophthalmopathy. TCRdb called the multiplex PCR reads again in MiXCR, with one record for every CDR3 protein. This table holds 640,000 or so distinct CDR3 sequences, 12% to 15% found once. Sequencing was done on a sample of blood. The receptors derive from a woman aged 18-35 years with Graves' ophthalmopathy. The CDR3 runs from the conserved cysteine through the conserved F or W. The D gene is left open where the match is weak. Some rows mark clone size as missing; the rest say once, few, many or name a class of expanded clone.

j_call d_call clone_size v_call cdr3_length cdr3_aa cdr3_nt
TRBJ1-5 TRBD1 . TRBV19 20 CASSIGRLLTGRDSNQPQHF TGTGCCAGTAGTATAGGGCGCCTTTTGACAGGGCGGGATAGCAATCAGCCCCAGCATTTT
TRBJ2-1 TRBD2 many TRBV2 15 CASSEGTSGLYEQFF TGTGCCAGCAGTGAAGGGACTAGTGGGTTGTATGAGCAGTTCTTC
TRBJ1-2 . few TRBV20-1 16 CSAIGWGVTDRGGYTF TGCAGTGCTATCGGATGGGGGGTGACCGATCGAGGTGGCTACACCTTC
TRBJ2-2 . . TRBV9 16 CASSTLEAKNTGELFF TGTGCCAGCAGCACCCTAGAGGCGAAGAACACCGGGGAGCTGTTTTTT
TRBJ2-1 TRBD2 many TRBV12-3/TRBV12-4 14 CASSLTSGSEEQFF TGTGCCAGCAGCCTGACTAGCGGGAGTGAAGAGCAGTTCTTC
TRBJ1-2 . many TRBV28 13 CASSFDVDYGYTF TGTGCCAGCAGTTTCGATGTCGACTATGGCTACACCTTC
TRBJ2-2 . many TRBV24-1 15 CATSAGVQNTGELFF TGTGCCACCAGTGCGGGAGTGCAGAACACCGGGGAGCTGTTTTTT
TRBJ2-1 TRBD2 . TRBV2 14 CATLTSGSHNEQSF TGTGCCACCCTTACTAGCGGCAGCCACAATGAGCAGTCCTTC
TRBJ2-2 . many TRBV2 11 CASMNTGELFF TGTGCCAGCATGAACACCGGGGAGCTGTTTTTT
TRBJ2-7 . many TRBV6-1 14 CASRRLAESYEQYF TGTGCCAGCAGAAGATTGGCGGAATCCTACGAGCAGTACTTC
TRBJ2-1 TRBD2 few TRBV6-1 14 CASSRPGGNNEQFF TGTGCCAGCAGTCGCCCGGGAGGAAACAATGAGCAGTTCTTC
TRBJ2-3 . many TRBV11-3 15 CASSSPGHSGDTQYF TGTGCCAGCAGCTCCCCCGGACATTCGGGAGATACGCAGTATTTT
TRBJ1-2 TRBD1 many TRBV2 13 CASSDTGVGGYTF TGTGCCAGCAGTGATACAGGGGTCGGGGGCTACACCTTC
TRBJ2-7 . many TRBV6-5 16 CASSYSNPRVGYEQYF TGTGCCAGCAGTTACTCGAATCCCAGGGTGGGCTACGAGCAGTACTTC
TRBJ1-2 . many TRBV20-1 11 CSVPIDYGYTF TGCAGTGTCCCCATCGACTATGGCTACACCTTC
TRBJ2-1 TRBD2 . TRBV29-1 22 CSVEDFRAGGLAKMFSYNEQFF TGCAGCGTTGAAGATTTCAGAGCTGGGGGACTAGCCAAAATGTTCTCCTACAATGAGCAGTTCTTC
TRBJ2-5 TRBD1 . TRBV7-9 16 CASSLLQGPPQETQYF TGTGCCAGCAGCTTACTACAGGGGCCGCCGCAAGAGACCCAGTACTTC
TRBJ1-2 . many TRBV6-5 15 CASSYGDQGSYGYTF TGTGCCAGCAGTTACGGGGACCAGGGAAGCTATGGCTACACCTTC
TRBJ1-3 . . TRBV19 14 CASRYSFGRNTIYF TGTGCCAGTAGATACTCCTTTGGAAGAAACACCATATATTTT
TRBJ2-5 TRBD1 many TRBV20-1 15 CSARDPQDRGETQYF TGCAGTGCTAGAGACCCACAAGACAGGGGGGAGACCCAGTACTTC
TRBJ2-1 TRBD2 . TRBV7-8 14 CASSSGTRGDEQFF TGTGCCAGCAGCTCCGGGACTAGGGGTGATGAGCAGTTCTTC
TRBJ1-5 TRBD1 many TRBV28 14 CASNSDRDNQPQHF TGTGCCAGCAATTCGGACAGGGACAATCAGCCCCAGCATTTT
TRBJ2-7 . . TRBV6-5 14 CASSYPGSGYEQYF TGTGCCAGCAGTTACCCTGGTAGCGGCTACGAGCAGTACTTC
TRBJ2-2 . . TRBV27 17 CASRPPGPILYTGELFF TGTGCCAGCAGACCGCCGGGCCCGATTTTGTATACCGGGGAGCTGTTTTTT
TRBJ2-7 . . TRBV30 15 CAWSGAGWEPYEQYF TGTGCCTGGAGTGGGGCAGGGTGGGAACCCTACGAGCAGTACTTC
TRBJ2-3 TRBD2 many TRBV2 18 CASSGAGETGPGTDTQYF TGTGCCAGCAGTGGGGCGGGGGAGACTGGACCGGGCACAGATACGCAGTATTTT
TRBJ2-3 TRBD2 many TRBV5-6 17 CASSFLGLAGAHGTQYF TGTGCCAGCAGCTTCCTGGGACTAGCGGGCGCACATGGTACGCAGTATTTT
TRBJ2-7 TRBD2 . TRBV3-1 14 CASSWGDGRGEQYF TGTGCCAGCAGCTGGGGGGACGGGAGGGGAGAGCAGTACTTC
TRBJ1-1 . . TRBV4-3 21 CASSQDTALTVGGIMNTEAFF TGCGCCAGCAGCCAAGATACCGCTCTTACGGTTGGAGGCATCATGAACACTGAAGCTTTCTTT
TRBJ1-1 . . TRBV19 13 CASRAEGNTEAFF TGTGCCAGTAGGGCCGAGGGGAACACTGAAGCTTTCTTT
TRBJ2-1 TRBD2 once TRBV7-2 14 CASSLIAGRVEQFF TGTGCCAGCTCTCTTATAGCGGGAAGGGTTGAGCAGTTCTTC
TRBJ1-4 TRBD1 few TRBV30 16 CAWTPDRTGWNEKLFF TGTGCCTGGACCCCTGACCGGACAGGTTGGAATGAAAAACTGTTTTTT
TRBJ2-1 . . TRBV29-1 16 CSVVKQGRSSYNEQFF TGCAGCGTTGTCAAACAAGGACGGAGCTCCTACAATGAGCAGTTCTTC
TRBJ2-7 . . TRBV11-3 13 CASSPNNRYEQYF TGTGCCAGCAGCCCAAACAACCGTTACGAGCAGTACTTC
TRBJ2-7 TRBD2 many TRBV15 19 CATSRAGAQSTSGSYEQYF TGTGCCACCAGCAGAGCGGGGGCGCAGTCAACTAGCGGGAGTTACGAGCAGTACTTC
TRBJ1-1 . many TRBV20-1 9 CSASREAFF TGCAGTGCCTCTCGAGAAGCTTTCTTT
TRBJ2-5 . many TRBV11-2 16 CASSLDLGGKGETQYF TGTGCCAGCAGCTTAGATCTTGGCGGGAAGGGAGAGACCCAGTACTTC
TRBJ2-7 TRBD1 many TRBV6-1 15 CATPTGDRGSYEQYF TGTGCCACTCCGACCGGGGACAGGGGGTCCTACGAGCAGTACTTC
TRBJ2-3 . once TRBV4-1 16 CASSQGDGVSTDTQYF TGCGCCAGCAGCCAAGGGGATGGGGTTTCCACAGATACGCAGTATTTT